Listed here is a single TCR beta chain. The antigen is not known. CDR1 and CDR2 from the germline V gene are MNHEY and SVGAGI. Trimming removed 6 bases from V and 2 bases from J; junction bases left unmatched: 3. This CDR3 region has 13 residues. Documented time point: blood 2 weeks post-SBRT. Sample treatment: 15 Gy SBRT to primary tumor, nephrectomy 4 weeks later. The patient's renal cell carcinoma had clear cell pathology. TCRdb keeps only in-frame clones here, not all; method: immunoSEQ multiplex PCR. The sample holds some 120,000 clones, approximately 80% seen once. The data belong to a study of radiation and T cells in renal cell carcinoma. Study-level points and caveats: From baseline, blood top tumor clonotypes peaked at 2 weeks post-radiation.

This TCR came from a woman aged 55-70 years with renal cell carcinoma. The source material was blood, sampled from a patient whose treatment included radiotherapy and nephrectomy. The chain couples TRBV6-5 to TRBJ2-5; TRBD2 agrees at 7 bases. The CDR3 DNA is TGTGCCAGCAGGGCTAGCGGTCAAGAGACCCAGTACTTC. Residues: CASRASGQETQYF.